The 7 T cell receptor beta chains below all came from one sample that was sequenced in a study of CXCR3-negative and CXCR3-positive naive CD8 T cells (dated by TCRdb to the late 2010s). Results the study describes overall, beyond this receptor: Compared with CXCR3-negative naive cells, CXCR3-positive naive cells had TRB CDR3s with higher hydrophobicity (lower Kidera factor 4), lower energy, and higher strength and volume indices.

Their target antigens are unknown. Sequenced using a NextSeq 550. The Human TCR Profiling Kit (MiLaboratory) was used to make UMI-labeled 5' RACE TRB cDNA libraries. TCRdb reprocessed the reads; each CDR3 protein sequence makes one entry, and DNA is unavailable. The sample has around 160,000 distinct CDR3 sequences on record. The ten largest clones take up about 0.28% of the sample. The sample comprised naive CXCR3+ CD8+ T cells from blood. Interpreted using the paper, the cell subset or site label stands for: CD45RO-CCR7+CD27+CD95- naive CD8+ T cells expressing CXCR3 (TNR3+). The receptor set was obtained from a human donor in good health. Some clones in this sample may be carry-over from other donors' samples.

V is TRBV28 and J is TRBJ2-7; TCRdb's assignment of TRBD2 cannot be checked, as there is no DNA. The CDR3 runs to 13 residues. Germline V gene lookup returns CDR1 MDHEN and CDR2 SYDVKM. The CDR3 sequence: CASCSLAGDEQYF.

The chain links TRBV27 to TRBJ2-2; the TRBD1 assignment by TCRdb is unverifiable without DNA. The CDR3 has 16 residues. Germline loops: CDR1 MNHEY, CDR2 SMNVEV (reference sequence). The chain's CDR3 is CASSHGAFRDTGELFF.

This sequence joins TRBV6-5 and TRBJ2-2. From germline, CDR1 is MNHEY and CDR2 SVGAGI. This CDR3 has 13 residues. CDR3 protein: CASRTKVTGELFF.

The V and J genes are TRBV20-1 and TRBJ2-1. Per germline, CDR1 DFQATT and CDR2 SNEGSKA (reference sequence). The CDR3 has 16 residues. CDR3 region: CSALQAMVNYANEQFF.

The rearrangement links TRBV15 to TRBJ2-7; TCRdb designates TRBD1, a call that cannot be tested without DNA. CDR3 size: 13 residues. Looked up from germline, CDR1 is LNHNV and CDR2 is YYDKDF (reference sequence). The CDR3 spells CATSRSPRDEQYF.

The chain carries TRBV2 and TRBJ2-4; TCRdb proposes TRBD1, but this gene call is untestable without DNA. Germline V gene data show CDR1 as SNHLY and CDR2 as FYNNEI. The CDR3 is made up of 15 amino acids. CDR3 sequence reads: CASTEEGTGVDIQYF.

J is TRBJ2-7 and V is TRBV7-9. In germline, CDR1 is SEHNR, CDR2 FQNEAQ (reference sequence). This CDR3 spans 12 amino acids. The CDR3 loop is CASTTFGDEQYF.